The 25 T cell receptor beta chains listed next were all sequenced from one sample in a study of blood T cells in healthy people across ages. With a J-beta primer mix and a sample-barcoded 5' primer, a second PCR ran 7 to 11 cycles. TCRdb itself ran the 5' RACE reads through MiXCR, one entry per CDR3 protein. The table lists about 800,000 distinct CDR3 sequences, approximately 25% of them singletons, with more than 3% in the top ten. The data also belong to a second study, concerning T cells of mothers and their children.

The specimen was blood. These receptors were collected from a boy aged 5-17 years in good health.

The genes are TRBV5-1 and TRBJ1-2; 7 bases match TRBD1. The CDR3 consists of 13 residues. With V trimmed by 2 bases and J by 8 bases, 6 bases remained unmatched. Germline V gives CDR1 SGHRS, CDR2 YFSETQ. The CDR3 coding sequence is TGCGCCAGCAGCTTTGACAGGGCCGACGGCTACACCTTC. Translated: CASSFDRADGYTF. Full variable domain (missing parts from reference TRBV5-1 and TRBJ1-2): KAGVTQTPRYLIKTRGQQVTLSCSPISGHRSVSWYQQTPGQGLQFLFEYFSETQRNKGNFPGRFSGRQFSNSRSEMNVSTLELGDSALYLCASSFDRADGYTFGSGTRLTVV.

This chain links TRBV6-2 or TRBV6-3 with TRBJ1-4; tentative D call: TRBD1 (6 bases). Trimming took off 7 bases at V and 4 bases at J, with 19 bases between the two ends. From germline, CDR1 is MNHEY and CDR2 SVGEGT. This CDR3 is built from 16 residues. The chain's CDR3 is CASNPAAGVDNEKLFF. CDR3 coding DNA: TGTGCCAGCAACCCTGCGGCAGGGGTCGATAATGAAAAACTGTTTTTT.

This clonotype was seen just once. The genes are TRBV4-1 and TRBJ2-1; D is unresolved. Trimming stripped 1 base from V and 7 bases from J, with 11 bases between. The CDR3 is 14 residues long. CDR1 is MGHRA and CDR2 is YSYEKL in the germline V gene. The CDR3 coding sequence is TGCGCCAGCAGCCAAGCTACGACCGCGAATGAGCAGTTCTTC. Translation gives CASSQATTANEQFF.

The V call is TRBV6-5, the J call TRBJ1-4; D uncertain. Germline loops: CDR1 MNHEY, CDR2 SVGAGI. The V gene lost 2 bases and the J gene lost 1 base, with 14 bases spanning the gap. The CDR3 contains 17 residues. CDR3 in amino acids: CASSYVMALGTNEKLFF. In nucleotides, the CDR3 is TGTGCCAGCAGTTACGTGATGGCTCTCGGAACTAATGAAAAACTGTTTTTT.

J is TRBJ2-3 and V is TRBV11-2; 11 bases line up with TRBD2. From germline, CDR1 is SGHAT and CDR2 FQNNGV. Trimming took 1 base from V and 2 from J; bases not matched to a gene: 11. The CDR3 is made up of 19 amino acids. For the CDR3, the DNA is TGTGCCAGCAGCTTAGGGCCCCTAGCGGGAGGATGGGACACAGATACGCAGTATTTT. Its translation: CASSLGPLAGGWDTDTQYF.

This clonotype was recorded many times. V usage is TRBV28 and J usage is TRBJ2-7; tentatively, D is TRBD1 (6 bases). V was cut by 4 bases and J by 1 base, with 11 bases left in between. The CDR3 consists of 14 residues. Germline V gene data show CDR1 as MDHEN and CDR2 as SYDVKM. The DNA for the CDR3 is TGTGCCAGCAGTTACCGACAGGATTCCTACGAGCAGTACTTC. This sequence encodes CASSYRQDSYEQYF.

The rearrangement joins TRBV27 to TRBJ2-2, with 7 bases fitting TRBD1. Germline V gives CDR1 MNHEY, CDR2 SMNVEV (reference sequence). With 7 bases clipped from V and 5 bases from J, the junction kept 13 bases outside the gene matches. The CDR3 consists of 16 residues. The CDR3 sequence is CASTKTGRGLTGELFF. CDR3 nucleotide sequence: TGTGCCAGCACCAAGACAGGGAGAGGGCTAACCGGGGAGCTGTTTTTT.

As for this clonotype: The final CDR3 position lacks the conserved phenylalanine or tryptophan, pointing to a likely read error. CDR3 sequence: CASRFGWGTQETQYS. The CDR3 DNA is TGCGCCAGCAGATTTGGATGGGGTACACAAGAGACCCAGTACTCC. The chain carries TRBV5-1 and TRBJ2-5; D is unresolved. Trimming removed 5 bases at V and 2 bases at J, with 16 bases between. The CDR3 has 15 residues. The germline V gene has CDR1 SGHRS and CDR2 YFSETQ.

Only a few counts were recorded for this clonotype. The chain uses TRBV4-3 and TRBJ2-5; 9 bases are a match to TRBD1. Looked up from germline, CDR1 is LGHNA and CDR2 is YSLEER. The trim removed 3 bases at V and 4 bases at J, leaving 6 bases unmatched. This CDR3 contains 15 residues. DNA of the CDR3: TGCGCCAGCAGCCAGACAGGGGGGTTCTTAGAGACCCAGTACTTC. Translation gives CASSQTGGFLETQYF.

This clonotype appeared a few times. Here the CDR3 reads CASSSGFTDTQYF. The CDR3 DNA reads as TGTGCCAGCAGCTCCGGGTTTACAGATACGCAGTATTTT. This sequence joins TRBV7-8 and TRBJ2-3; D gene ambiguous. Germline assignment: CDR1 SGHVS and CDR2 FQNEAQ. The V and J ends lost 4 bases and 3 bases respectively, with 8 bases between them. The CDR3 is 13 amino acids. The full variable domain, rest sourced from reference TRBV7-8 and TRBJ2-3, is GAGVSQSPRYKVAKRGQDVALRCDPISGHVSLFWYQQALGQGPEFLTYFQNEAQLDKSGLPSDRFFAERPEGSVSTLKIQRTQQEDSAVYLCASSSGFTDTQYFGPGTRLTVL.

The chain couples TRBV5-1 to TRBJ2-1, with D unresolved. Trimming left V 0 bases short and J 4 bases short, with 11 bases between. From germline, CDR1 is SGHRS and CDR2 YFSETQ. The CDR3 sequence is 15 residues long. The CDR3: CASSLAHRSYNEQFF. CDR3 bases: TGCGCCAGCAGCTTGGCACATCGAAGTTACAATGAGCAGTTCTTC.

This clonotype came up a few times. V usage is TRBV27 and J usage is TRBJ2-5; D unclear. The CDR3 is 14 residues long. V lost 3 bases, J lost 0 bases, and 8 bases lay in between. Germline V gene data show CDR1 as MNHEY and CDR2 as SMNVEV (reference sequence). CDR3 coding DNA: TGTGCCAGCAGTTTGAGCCAAAACCAAGAGACCCAGTACTTC. This encodes CASSLSQNQETQYF.

V is TRBV12-3 or TRBV12-4 and J is TRBJ2-7; TRBD2 agrees at 7 bases. This CDR3 spans 19 amino acids. Losses at the gene ends were 2 bases for V and 0 bases for J; bases not matched to a gene: 16. The CDR3 reads CASSLLASVGGESSYEQYF. CDR3 bases: TGTGCCAGCAGTTTATTAGCCTCCGTGGGGGGGGAGAGCTCCTACGAGCAGTACTTC.

This clonotype has a handful of counts. The chain recombines TRBV6-6 with TRBJ2-5, with TRBD2 matching over 7 bases. V shed 4 bases and J 5 bases; nucleotides not matched to a gene: 7. The CDR3 runs to 14 residues. CDR1 and CDR2 (germline): MNHNY, SVGAGI (reference sequence). The CDR3 DNA is TGTGCCAGCAGTTCCAAGACTAGCAGGGAGACCCAGTACTTC. This gives the protein CASSSKTSRETQYF.

As regards this clonotype: It may be a read error: a sequence one base away is much more abundant. V is TRBV29-1 and J is TRBJ2-3; the D is unclear. The CDR3 covers 14 residues. Germline CDR1 is SQVTM and CDR2 is ANQGSEA. The CDR3 DNA follows: TGCAGCGCTGAAGACTCAGCTAGCACAGATACGCAGTATTTT. It translates to CSAEDSASTDTQYF.

V usage is TRBV28 and J usage is TRBJ1-1; no clear D. Germline V gene sequence: CDR1 MDHEN, CDR2 SYDVKM. This CDR3 is 11 amino acids long. The V end lost 3 bases, the J end lost 12 bases, and 11 bases lay between the germline ends. The CDR3 loop reads CASSLGGSTFF. CDR3 sequence (DNA): TGTGCCAGCAGTTTGGGCGGATCGACTTTCTTT.

This clonotype was counted between two and nine times. This chain joins TRBV20-1 and TRBJ2-5, with 10 positions matching TRBD2. V was clipped by 2 bases and J by 11 bases; unmatched bases: 14. The CDR3 covers 15 residues. The V gene's germline CDR1 is DFQATT and CDR2 SNEGSKA (reference sequence). The CDR3: CSARPGTSVSYGQYF. The CDR3 nucleotides read TGCAGTGCTAGACCCGGGACTAGCGTTTCCTACGGGCAGTACTTC.

The chain has TRBV27 and TRBJ1-1; no firm D call. Germline V gives CDR1 MNHEY, CDR2 SMNVEV (reference sequence). V gave up 2 bases and J gave up 0 bases, with 10 bases separating them. This CDR3 has 15 amino acids. CDR3 loop: CASSLPGEVNTEAFF. The CDR3 bases are TGTGCCAGCAGTTTACCCGGGGAGGTGAACACTGAAGCTTTCTTT.

This clonotype was picked up a small number of times. V usage is TRBV12-3 or TRBV12-4 and J usage is TRBJ2-7; weak D call: TRBD1 (6 bases). The CDR3 consists of 17 residues. Between the trimmed V and J ends, which lost 3 bases and 4 bases, there was a span of 22 bases. This chain's CDR3 is CASSLIVCGQGIYEQYF. The CDR3 DNA reads as TGTGCCAGCAGTTTGATTGTTTGCGGTCAGGGGATATACGAGCAGTACTTC.

This clonotype was seen a handful of times. The rearrangement joins TRBV4-2 to TRBJ2-5; 7 bases align to TRBD1. Judging by the DNA end, TRBJ2-1 fits better; the J call may be wrong. The CDR3 is 17 residues long. The germline CDR1 and CDR2 sequences are LGHNA and YNFKEQ. Here the CDR3 reads CASSLLDGDRVSNEQFF. In nucleotides, the CDR3 is TGTGCCAGCAGCCTACTCGACGGAGACAGGGTATCAAATGAGCAGTTCTTC.

This clonotype was observed a handful of times. The chain joins TRBV30 to TRBJ2-3; 9 bases line up with TRBD1. The CDR3 covers 16 residues. After removal of 1 base from V and 4 bases from J, the junction contained 9 bases not matched to a gene. CDR1 and CDR2 from the germline V gene are GTSNPN and SVGIG (reference sequence). The CDR3 sequence is CAWSGPGQGISDTQYF. The CDR3 region has the DNA TGTGCCTGGAGTGGGCCGGGACAGGGAATATCAGATACGCAGTATTTT. The variable domain in full, with the rest retrieved from reference TRBV30 and TRBJ2-3, is SQTIHQWPATLVQPVGSPLSLECTVEGTSNPNLYWYRQAAGRGLQLLFYSVGIGQISSEVPQNLSASRPQDRQFILSSKKLLLSDSGFYLCAWSGPGQGISDTQYFGPGTRLTVL.

This clonotype has more than one count but fewer than ten. The rearrangement joins TRBV4-1 to TRBJ2-5, with 9 bases that match TRBD1. CDR1 is MGHRA and CDR2 is YSYEKL in the germline V gene. The trim removed 1 base at V and 5 bases at J, leaving 5 bases unmatched. The length of the CDR3 is 15 residues. The DNA for the CDR3 is TGCGCCAGCAGCCAAGGGGACAGGGATGAGGAGACCCAGTACTTC. Its translation is CASSQGDRDEETQYF.

This sequence joins TRBV12-3 or TRBV12-4 and TRBJ1-5, with D possibly being TRBD1 (6 bases). The CDR3 covers 15 residues. Trimming took 3 bases from V and 10 from J, leaving 19 bases between them. CDR3 sequence: CASSFGSGGDRPQHF. CDR3 in DNA: TGTGCCAGCAGTTTCGGATCTGGGGGCGATCGACCCCAGCATTTT.

This clonotype was counted many times. V and J are TRBV18 and TRBJ2-7; D may be TRBD1 or TRBD2 (5 bases each). Germline V lookup: CDR1 KGHSH, CDR2 LQKENI. V was clipped by 6 bases and J by 2 bases, with 14 bases between them. This CDR3 is built from 14 residues. In nucleotides, the CDR3 is TGTGCCAGCTCCCCCGGGACGCAGACCTACGAGCAGTACTTC. Its translation: CASSPGTQTYEQYF.

The chain employs TRBV4-3 and TRBJ2-7; 7 nucleotides match TRBD1. With V trimmed by 0 bases and J by 5 bases, 7 bases remained unmatched. The CDR3 runs 15 residues. Germline loops: CDR1 LGHNA, CDR2 YSLEER. The CDR3 sequence: CASSQEVAQGNEQYF. As DNA, the CDR3 is TGCGCCAGCAGCCAAGAGGTCGCACAGGGGAACGAGCAGTACTTC.